Below are 25 T cell receptor beta chains sequenced from a single sample in a study of CD8+CD57+ T cells in acquired aplastic anemia. All patients picked for sequencing had shown, by flow cytometry, an expansion of CD8+CD57+ cells. For CDR3 and TCR beta VDJ profiling, genomic DNA was the template used. TCRdb analysed the reads with MiXCR anew, one entry per CDR3 protein. The table records about 200,000 distinct CDR3 sequences, over 40% of them present only once. Sequencing was performed on sorted CD4+, CD8+, or CD8+CD57+ T cells (not recorded which) from PBMCs. These receptors all stem from a human donor with aplastic anemia.

This clonotype was counted ten times or more. The CDR3 is CASRRRGGGTDTQYF. Here the CDR3 DNA reads TGTGCCAGCAGGAGAAGGGGGGGGGGGACAGATACGCAGTATTTT. The V gene is TRBV2, the J gene TRBJ2-3; a possible D gene is TRBD2 (7 bases). Germline CDR1 and CDR2: SNHLY and FYNNEI. The CDR3 is 15 residues long. Trimming pared 6 bases from V and 3 bases from J, leaving 16 bases between.

The chain links TRBV2 to TRBJ2-7; TRBD2 might be the D (6 bases). Germline V gene data show CDR1 as SNHLY and CDR2 as FYNNEI. V dropped 1 base and J dropped 4 bases, with 11 bases sitting between them. The CDR3 is 14 residues long. CDR3 loop: CASSEGDLEYEQYF. For the CDR3, the DNA is TGTGCCAGCAGTGAAGGGGACTTGGAATACGAGCAGTACTTC.

The chain links TRBV20-1 to TRBJ2-5; TRBD1 matches 8 bases. With V trimmed by 6 bases and J by 5 bases, 2 bases remained unmatched. The CDR3 has 11 amino acids. Germline values: CDR1 DFQATT, CDR2 SNEGSKA (reference sequence). CDR3 protein: CSADREETQYF. Here the CDR3 DNA reads TGCAGTGCGGACAGGGAGGAGACCCAGTACTTC.

The chain uses TRBV18 and TRBJ1-1, with D unclear. Trimming shortened V by 7 bases and J by 0 bases, and 9 bases separated the two germline ends. The CDR3 has 13 residues. Germline CDR1 reads KGHSH; CDR2 reads LQKENI. The CDR3 DNA sequence: TGTGCCAGCTGCGAAAGGCTGAACACTGAAGCTTTCTTT. Translation: CASCERLNTEAFF.

For this clonotype: Sequence at one end of the junction differs from germline and may be a read error. This sequence joins TRBV6-5 and TRBJ2-2, with 8 bases identical to TRBD2. The CDR3 has 17 amino acids. Germline CDR1 MNHEY, CDR2 SVGAGI. CDR3 DNA: TGTGCCAGCAGTTCGAATGCCCGGGAGGGAGGGGCCGGGGAGCTGCTTTTT. It yields the protein CASSSNAREGGAGELLF.

This clonotype was picked up many times. The V and J genes are TRBV6-1 and TRBJ2-7; D tentatively reads TRBD1 or TRBD2 (5 bases each). CDR1 is MNHNS, CDR2 SASEGT, per germline. CDR3 length equals 13 residues. The V end lost 7 bases, the J end lost 2 bases, and 12 bases lay between the germline ends. CDR3 amino acids: CASTGPTTYEQYF. DNA of the CDR3: TGTGCCAGCACGGGGCCGACTACCTACGAGCAGTACTTC.

This clonotype was counted a single time. This chain connects TRBV7-9 to TRBJ2-7, with 7 bases lining up with TRBD1. With V trimmed by 5 bases and J by 2 bases, 12 bases remained unmatched. This CDR3 comprises 16 residues. Per germline, CDR1 SEHNR and CDR2 FQNEAQ (reference sequence). Here the CDR3 reads CASSPRGPGGTYEQYF. CDR3 nucleotides: TGTGCCAGCAGCCCCCGGGGTCCAGGGGGAACCTACGAGCAGTACTTC.

This clonotype has a single count. The chain employs TRBV20-1 and TRBJ1-1, with D possibly matching TRBD1 (5 bases). The CDR3 has 14 residues. Trimming stripped 0 bases from V and 0 bases from J, with 8 bases between. The germline V gene has CDR1 DFQATT and CDR2 SNEGSKA (reference sequence). The CDR3 reads CSAREGVLNTEAFF. In DNA, the CDR3 is TGCAGTGCTAGAGAGGGGGTCCTGAACACTGAAGCTTTCTTT.

This clonotype was recorded at least ten times. This chain connects TRBV6-5 to TRBJ1-2; D perhaps matches TRBD1 (5 bases). The ends were cut back, 0 bases at V and 11 bases at J, with 13 bases in the middle. The CDR3 is made up of 13 amino acids. The germline gives CDR1 MNHEY, CDR2 SVGAGI. This CDR3 is CASSYSKGQGYTF. The DNA for the CDR3 is TGTGCCAGCAGTTACTCGAAGGGGCAGGGTTACACCTTC.

This clonotype occurred many times. This chain connects TRBV2 to TRBJ1-4; D not certain. The V gene lost 9 bases and the J gene lost 3 bases, with 17 bases spanning the gap. Germline V lookup: CDR1 SNHLY, CDR2 FYNNEI. This CDR3 region has 15 residues. For the CDR3, the DNA is TGTGCCAGTCGACGGCTAGGAGCGGCTAATGAAAAACTGTTTTTT. It yields the protein CASRRLGAANEKLFF.

The gene calls are TRBV24-1 and TRBJ1-5; 9 bases are a match to TRBD1. The CDR3 totals 16 residues. Germline CDR1 KGHDR, CDR2 SFDVKD. V trimming: 5 bases; J trimming: 3 bases; junction bases outside the gene matches: 7. Written as DNA, the CDR3 is TGTGCCACCAGTGGGACAGGGGCAATAATCAATCAGCCCCAGCATTTT. Its protein is CATSGTGAIINQPQHF.

In its sample, this clonotype was seen many times. This rearrangement joins TRBV7-9 to TRBJ1-1; possible D gene TRBD1, 5 bases. The germline CDR1 and CDR2 sequences are SEHNR and FQNEAQ (reference sequence). Deletions cut 1 base from V and 13 bases from J, with 10 bases between. This CDR3 comprises 11 residues. The CDR3 reads CASSLGLGGFF. The CDR3 bases are TGTGCCAGCAGCTTAGGACTGGGGGGTTTCTTT.

The chain recombines TRBV19 with TRBJ2-1, with D maybe TRBD2 (5 bases). This CDR3 is 12 amino acids long. Trimming took off 6 bases at V and 3 bases at J, with 6 bases between the two ends. Germline CDR1 is LNHDA and CDR2 is SQIVND (reference sequence). CDR3 sequence reads: CASRGDYNEQFF. The CDR3 nucleotides are TGTGCCAGTAGGGGAGACTACAATGAGCAGTTCTTC.

To note about this clonotype: Since a much larger clone is just one base distant, this may be a read error. Without the conserved terminal phenylalanine or tryptophan, this CDR3 likely stems from a read error. V usage is TRBV4-1 and J usage is TRBJ1-5; TRBD1 might be the D (6 bases). V was trimmed by 0 bases and J by 2 bases, leaving 14 bases between them. Germline CDR1 reads MGHRA; CDR2 reads YSYEKL. The CDR3 spans 17 residues. In DNA, the CDR3 is TGCGCCAGCAGCCAAGAGATGCGGGGGGCTGGCAATCAGCCCCAGCATCTT. This sequence encodes CASSQEMRGAGNQPQHL.

The chain has TRBV7-2 and TRBJ1-5; 10 bases fit TRBD1. V dropped 5 bases and J dropped 2; count of bases not matched to a gene: 9. This CDR3 has 17 residues. Germline V gives CDR1 SGHTA, CDR2 FQGNSA. CDR3 residues: CASSPGTGEKGNQPQHF. Here the CDR3 DNA reads TGTGCCAGCAGCCCGGGGACAGGGGAAAAGGGCAATCAGCCCCAGCATTTT.

With regard to this clonotype: Germline is not matched at one junction end, which may reflect a read error. CDR3 nucleotide sequence: TGTGCCAGCAGCGAAGTCAACGGGGGCGCTTTCTTT. This sequence encodes CASSEVNGGAFF. This chain uses TRBV5-1 with TRBJ1-1, with D perhaps matching TRBD1 (6 bases). Germline V gene data show CDR1 as SGHRS and CDR2 as YFSETQ. The length of the CDR3 is 12 residues.

The gene calls are TRBV10-3 and TRBJ2-1; 8 nucleotides match TRBD2. Germline V lookup: CDR1 ENHRY, CDR2 SYGVKD. The CDR3 totals 13 residues. The V segment lost 11 bases and the J segment 0 bases; nucleotides outside the gene matches: 3. Here the CDR3 DNA reads TGTGCCGTCGGGGGGGCCTCCTACAATGAGCAGTTCTTC. Translating gives CAVGGASYNEQFF.

This sequence joins TRBV20-1 and TRBJ1-6, with D uncertain. Germline V gives CDR1 DFQATT, CDR2 SNEGSKA (reference sequence). Trimming left V 2 bases short and J 8 bases short, with 7 bases between. CDR3 length: 12 residues. The CDR3 protein is CSARSTDSPLHF. CDR3 DNA: TGCAGTGCTAGATCCACTGATTCACCCCTCCACTTT.

On this clonotype itself: The conserved final phenylalanine or tryptophan is absent from the CDR3, which likely points to a read error. The V and J genes are TRBV20-1 and TRBJ1-6, with 10 bases fitting TRBD1. Germline CDR1 is DFQATT and CDR2 is SNEGSKA (reference sequence). This CDR3 spans 19 amino acids. V lost 1 base and J lost 1; bases outside the gene matches: 10. The CDR3 region has the DNA TGCAGTGCTAGAGCAGGACAGGGGGGCTTTGCATCCTATAATTCACCCCTCCACTCT. Amino acid sequence: CSARAGQGGFASYNSPLHS.

This clonotype was seen repeatedly, ten times or more. The genes are TRBV5-1 and TRBJ2-3, with D possibly matching TRBD2 (5 bases). This CDR3 spans 14 amino acids. CDR1 SGHRS and CDR2 YFSETQ come from the germline V gene. Trimming removed 4 bases at V and 4 bases at J, with 13 bases between. The DNA of the CDR3 is TGCGCCAGCAGCGCGGGCGGACGTTCAGATACGCAGTATTTT. Translation gives CASSAGGRSDTQYF.

This clonotype came up many times. This chain joins TRBV15 and TRBJ1-2; TRBD1 might be the D (6 bases). Trimming pared 11 bases from V and 4 bases from J, leaving 17 bases between. The CDR3 spans 13 residues. Germline CDR1 is LNHNV and CDR2 is YYDKDF (reference sequence). CDR3 residues: CASSPGHGYGYTF. The DNA of the CDR3 is TGTGCCTCCTCCCCGGGACATGGCTATGGCTACACCTTC.

This rearrangement joins TRBV15 to TRBJ1-2; the D is unclear. CDR1 is LNHNV, CDR2 YYDKDF, per germline (reference sequence). The CDR3 length is 14 residues. Trimming removed 0 bases from V and 4 bases from J, with 9 bases in between. CDR3 bases: TGTGCCACCAGCAGAGATCGGGCAGTCTATGGCTACACCTTC. It yields the protein CATSRDRAVYGYTF.

Sample share makes this clonotype large. The chain has TRBV25-1 and TRBJ2-3, with a possible D match to TRBD1 (7 bases). Looked up from germline, CDR1 is MGHDK and CDR2 is SYGVNS. This CDR3 region has 16 residues. Trimming removed 5 bases from V and 2 bases from J, with 17 bases in between. CDR3 sequence reads: CASSRTTGRITDTQYF. The CDR3 DNA reads TGTGCCAGCAGTAGAACGACAGGGAGGATCACAGATACGCAGTATTTT.

This clonotype was counted a single time. The rearrangement joins TRBV2 to TRBJ2-3; 8 bases match TRBD1. The CDR3 has 15 residues. V lost 4 bases, J lost 6 bases, and 9 bases stayed unmatched. Germline values: CDR1 SNHLY, CDR2 FYNNEI. CDR3 protein: CASSVGQVQWDTQYF. The CDR3 coding sequence is TGTGCCAGCAGTGTGGGACAGGTCCAATGGGATACGCAGTATTTT.

This clonotype was recorded many times. V and J are TRBV20-1 and TRBJ2-3; 10 nucleotides align to TRBD1. The CDR3 runs to 15 residues. J was trimmed by 8 bases and V by 0 bases; bases with no gene match: 8. CDR1 is DFQATT and CDR2 is SNEGSKA in the germline V gene (reference sequence). In DNA, the CDR3 is TGCAGTGCTAGAGAGAGGACAGGGGGTCGGGGTACGCAGTATTTT. Translated: CSARERTGGRGTQYF.